These 21 T cell receptor beta chains were all obtained from the same sample, sequenced in a study of blood T cell repertoires in COVID-19. Produced via immunoSEQ multiplex PCR; TCRdb's table is partial and in-frame only. The sample lists 400,000 to 500,000 clones, 86% seen once, with 1.4% in the top ten. The sequencing input was peripheral blood. The receptors come from a woman in her twenties or thirties with active or convalescent COVID-19.

The rearrangement links TRBV7-9 to TRBJ1-2; unclear D gene. V dropped 1 base and J dropped 4 bases, with 7 bases sitting between them. The CDR3 length is 13 residues. Germline CDR1 reads SEHNR; CDR2 reads FQNEAQ (reference sequence). CDR3 sequence reads: CASSLDSSYGYTF. CDR3 nucleotide sequence: TGTGCCAGCAGCTTAGACAGTTCCTATGGCTACACCTTC.

V and J are TRBV7-9 and TRBJ1-5; D is unresolved. Germline lookup yields CDR1 SEHNR and CDR2 FQNEAQ (reference sequence). Trimming removed 5 bases at V and 4 bases at J, with 12 bases between. The CDR3 runs to 14 residues. The CDR3, as DNA: TGTGCCAGCAGCCCCGATATAGCTAATCAGCCCCAGCATTTT. Protein: CASSPDIANQPQHF.

A word on this clone: Other DNA sequences in this specimen translate into the identical CDR3. The rearrangement links TRBV12-3 or TRBV12-4 to TRBJ1-2; 7 bases map to TRBD1. The CDR3 has 13 amino acids. V lost 6 bases and J lost 4; bases outside the gene matches: 5. In DNA form, the CDR3 reads TGTGCCAGCAGGAGGGGGCTTGGCTATGGCTACACCTTC. Translated: CASRRGLGYGYTF.

The rearrangement uses TRBV13 and TRBJ1-4; D is possibly TRBD1 (6 bases). Trimming took 5 bases from V and 4 from J, leaving 11 bases between them. Germline V gene sequence: CDR1 PRHDT, CDR2 FYEKMQ (reference sequence). The CDR3 has 14 residues. The CDR3 DNA reads TGTGCCAGCAGCCTACAGGGTAGTAATGAAAAACTGTTTTTT. Protein sequence: CASSLQGSNEKLFF.

V usage is TRBV4-2 and J usage is TRBJ2-1; tentative D call: TRBD1 (6 bases). Trimming left V 3 bases short and J 0 bases short, with 9 bases between. Germline CDR1 is LGHNA and CDR2 is YNFKEQ. The CDR3 covers 15 residues. The CDR3 here is CASSQTGNSYNEQFF. CDR3 in DNA: TGTGCCAGCAGCCAGACAGGCAACTCCTACAATGAGCAGTTCTTC.

The CDR3 here is CASSPQGAYGYTF. In DNA, the CDR3 is TGTGCCAGCAGCCCGCAGGGGGCCTATGGCTACACCTTC. The genes are TRBV7-9 and TRBJ1-2; 8 bases are a match to TRBD1. Unmatched junction bases numbered 3, after V lost 5 bases and J lost 4 bases. This CDR3 region has 13 residues. The V gene's germline CDR1 is SEHNR and CDR2 FQNEAQ (reference sequence).

The chain joins TRBV28 to TRBJ1-1, with D maybe TRBD1 (6 bases). Germline V gives CDR1 MDHEN, CDR2 SYDVKM. V lost 5 bases and J 1 base, leaving 14 bases between the germline ends. The CDR3 covers 15 residues. This CDR3 reads CASSRPGATNTEAFF. CDR3 nucleotides: TGTGCCAGCAGTCGGCCAGGGGCTACGAACACTGAAGCTTTCTTT.

This chain uses TRBV5-6 with TRBJ1-2; D remains ambiguous. The CDR3 is 14 residues long. The V and J ends lost 4 bases and 6 bases respectively, with 16 bases between them. Germline CDR1 reads SGHDT; CDR2 reads YYEEEE. The CDR3 sequence is CASSLNLEVNGYTF. The CDR3 nucleotides read TGTGCCAGCAGCCTCAATCTCGAGGTAAATGGCTACACCTTC.

The V and J genes are TRBV27 and TRBJ2-7; 14 nucleotides match TRBD2. CDR1 and CDR2 (germline): MNHEY, SMNVEV (reference sequence). CDR3 length equals 16 residues. J was trimmed by 5 bases and V by 4 bases; bases with no gene match: 7. The CDR3 region is CASSSWTSGGMNEQYF. CDR3 coding DNA: TGTGCCAGCAGTTCCTGGACTAGCGGGGGGATGAACGAGCAGTACTTC.

The chain links TRBV30 to TRBJ2-3; the match to TRBD2 covers 13 bases. CDR1 and CDR2 (germline): GTSNPN, SVGIG (reference sequence). Trimming removed 3 bases from V and 7 bases from J; junction bases left unmatched: 16. This CDR3 spans 18 amino acids. The CDR3 spells CAWRPRLLAGGPIYTQYF. The CDR3 DNA sequence: TGTGCCTGGAGGCCTCGGTTACTAGCGGGAGGGCCGATATATACGCAGTATTTT.

V usage is TRBV27 and J usage is TRBJ2-5; 9 nucleotides line up with TRBD1. With 4 bases clipped from V and 5 bases from J, the junction kept 17 bases outside the gene matches. In germline, CDR1 is MNHEY, CDR2 SMNVEV (reference sequence). The CDR3 is made up of 18 amino acids. CDR3 protein: CASSSTRTGDGARETQYF. The CDR3 nucleotides are TGTGCCAGCAGTTCCACTCGGACAGGGGATGGGGCGAGGGAGACCCAGTACTTC.

V gene TRBV7-8 combines with J gene TRBJ2-1, with D tentatively TRBD2 (8 bases). V was shortened by 8 bases and J by 6 bases, with 29 bases between the two germline ends. CDR1 and CDR2 from the germline V gene are SGHVS and FQNEAQ. The CDR3 spans 18 residues. This CDR3 is CASYPEGGGRSLPNEQFF. For the CDR3, the DNA is TGTGCCAGCTACCCCGAAGGGGGCGGGAGGTCTCTGCCCAATGAGCAGTTCTTC. The whole variable domain, remainder taken from reference TRBV7-8 and TRBJ2-1, is GAGVSQSPRYKVAKRGQDVALRCDPISGHVSLFWYQQALGQGPEFLTYFQNEAQLDKSGLPSDRFFAERPEGSVSTLKIQRTQQEDSAVYLCASYPEGGGRSLPNEQFFGPGTRLTVL.

The chain recombines TRBV5-4 with TRBJ1-5; D not certain. In germline, CDR1 is SGHNT, CDR2 YYREEE (reference sequence). Trimming stripped 0 bases from V and 0 bases from J, with 7 bases between. The CDR3 has 15 amino acids. The DNA for the CDR3 is TGTGCCAGCAGCTTGGGGTCAGATAGCAATCAGCCCCAGCATTTT. Translated, it gives CASSLGSDSNQPQHF.

V and J are TRBV19 and TRBJ2-2; 7 bases are shared with TRBD1. The V segment lost 3 bases and the J segment 3 bases; nucleotides outside the gene matches: 7. This CDR3 has 16 amino acids. Per the germline V gene, CDR1 is LNHDA and CDR2 is SQIVND (reference sequence). The CDR3 nucleotides are TGTGCCAGTAGTATCTCAGGGGGTTCGTACACCGGGGAGCTGTTTTTT. Translated, it gives CASSISGGSYTGELFF.

The chain combines TRBV7-7 with TRBJ1-1, with D unclear. In germline, CDR1 is SSHAT, CDR2 FNYEAQ (reference sequence). Trimming removed 5 bases at V and 3 bases at J, with 10 bases between. This CDR3 is 13 amino acids long. The CDR3 nucleotides are TGTGCCAGCAGCGTGGGCAAAGACACTGAAGCTTTCTTT. Translated, it gives CASSVGKDTEAFF.

The V gene is TRBV20-1, the J gene TRBJ1-2, with D unclear. Trimming left V 3 bases short and J 2 bases short, with 13 bases between. Germline CDR1 is DFQATT and CDR2 is SNEGSKA (reference sequence). CDR3 length: 14 amino acids. DNA of the CDR3: TGCAGTGCTAGTGATCCCACTAAGAACTATGGCTACACCTTC. This encodes CSASDPTKNYGYTF.

The chain joins TRBV7-6 to TRBJ1-5; D unresolved. This CDR3 contains 13 residues. CDR1 is SGHVS and CDR2 is FNYEAQ in the germline V gene. V lost 1 base to trimming and J lost 4 bases, with 5 bases between them. CDR3: CASSLGVNQPQHF. Here the CDR3 DNA reads TGTGCCAGCAGCTTAGGAGTTAATCAGCCCCAGCATTTT. Full variable domain (rest looked up from reference TRBV7-6 and TRBJ1-5): GAGVSQSPRYKVTKRGQDVALRCDPISGHVSLYWYRQALGQGPEFLTYFNYEAQQDKSGLPNDRFSAERPEGSISTLTIQRTEQRDSAMYRCASSLGVNQPQHFGDGTRLSIL.

The V and J genes are TRBV6-5 and TRBJ2-7; TRBD1 aligns across 9 bases. Trimming cost V 6 bases and J 2 bases; bases outside gene matches: 2. The CDR3 has 13 residues. CDR1 is MNHEY and CDR2 is SVGAGI in the germline V gene. CDR3 protein: CASRGDRAYEQYF. CDR3 coding DNA: TGTGCCAGCAGGGGGGACAGGGCCTACGAGCAGTACTTC.

The chain is built from TRBV2 and TRBJ1-2, with TRBD1 matching over 9 bases. Germline CDR1 is SNHLY and CDR2 is FYNNEI. The CDR3 sequence is 15 residues long. With 8 bases clipped from V and 0 bases from J, the junction kept 7 bases outside the gene matches. As DNA, the CDR3 is TGTGCCAGCTGGGACAGGGATATGTCTAACTATGGCTACACCTTC. As protein: CASWDRDMSNYGYTF.

CDR3 region: CASSITPRSYNEQFF. CDR3 DNA: TGTGCCAGCAGCATCACTCCGAGGAGCTACAATGAGCAGTTCTTC. This chain connects TRBV7-6 to TRBJ2-1; D gene unclear. CDR1 is SGHVS, CDR2 FNYEAQ, per germline. V was shortened by 5 bases and J by 3 bases, with 14 bases between the two germline ends. The CDR3 totals 15 residues. Complete variable domain (other parts from reference TRBV7-6 and TRBJ2-1): GAGVSQSPRYKVTKRGQDVALRCDPISGHVSLYWYRQALGQGPEFLTYFNYEAQQDKSGLPNDRFSAERPEGSISTLTIQRTEQRDSAMYRCASSITPRSYNEQFFGPGTRLTVL.

The chain uses TRBV19 and TRBJ1-1; unclear D gene. Trimming pared 5 bases from V and 10 bases from J, leaving 14 bases between. In germline, CDR1 is LNHDA, CDR2 SQIVND (reference sequence). This CDR3 spans 12 amino acids. The CDR3 region is CASSPRRGSAFF. The CDR3 coding sequence is TGTGCCAGTAGTCCACGCCGGGGTTCAGCTTTCTTT. Variable domain in full (rest from reference TRBV19 and TRBJ1-1): DGGITQSPKYLFRKEGQNVTLSCEQNLNHDAMYWYRQDPGQGLRLIYYSQIVNDFQKGDIAEGYSVSREKKESFPLTVTSAQKNPTAFYLCASSPRRGSAFFGQGTRLTVV.